Below, one T cell receptor (beta chain) is given with its context. Its antigen is currently not known. Base qualities are not recorded, but no much larger clone differs from it by a single base. In the germline V gene, CDR1 corresponds to MNHEY and CDR2 to SVGAGI. The CDR3 covers 15 residues, taking in both the cysteine and the valine. The DNA shown is the 45-base CDR3, in frame from base 1. Between the V and J ends, shortened by 0 bases and 4 bases respectively, the junction contains 13 bases. The record originates from a study of T cells after yellow fever vaccination (dated 2019 in TCRdb). For the wider study: Libraries from fractions with low cell numbers were prepared with the SMART-Seq v4 Ultra Low Input RNA kit. To follow T-cell clones before and after primary and booster YFV17D yellow fever vaccination, bulk TCR alpha and beta repertoires were sequenced over time. Two healthy male donors, one aged 18 to 30 and one aged 30 to 40 years, made up the cohort. Bulk PBMC replicates and cell subsets were isolated from blood drawn at multiple timepoints before and after both primary and secondary immunization.

Reading the label with the study, this specimen's treatment or condition is: live attenuated yellow fever vaccine strain. Two biological replicates of bulk PBMCs were collected at each blood-draw timepoint. A standard Ficoll-Paque protocol was used to isolate PBMCs from peripheral blood. RNA was extracted with TriZol from bulk PBMCs, CD4 and CD8 fractions, and dextramer-positive and dextramer-negative fractions. TCR cDNA was synthesized by 5'RACE template switching, through which a universal primer site and unique molecular identifiers were introduced. cDNA synthesis was primed from both the TCR alpha and TCR beta constant segments. Two PCR steps were used to amplify libraries, with sample barcodes and sequencing adapters being added in the second step. Sequencing of the libraries was done on either Illumina HiSeq 2500 (2x100 bp) or NovaSeq (2x150 bp). In the source study's methods: MIGEC was used to demultiplex reads and collapse the reads into UMI consensus sequences, and MiXCR was used for V(D)J alignment. Using edgeR on replicate PBMC samples, clonotypes were called vaccine-responding if FDR was below 0.01 and the log2 fold change was above 5 up to day 15. CD4 or CD8 identity was assigned to each bulk clonotype according to whether the clonotype was present at higher abundance in the sequenced CD4 repertoire or the sequenced CD8 repertoire. Through fastp at Q25 and MiXCR, TCRdb rebuilt clones from the public reads, retaining in-frame beta chains. One record per CDR3 amino acid sequence lists the most common genes and DNA. The V and J calls, along with clone size, are taken from TCRdb and not from the paper's own processing. The sample table lists more than 450,000 distinct CDR3 sequences, about a fifth of them with a count of one. The ten largest account for about a sixth of the sample.

What the research found in general, with its limitations: Compared with the primary T-cell response, the secondary T-cell response was weaker but faster, peaking on day 5 rather than day 15. FACS-sorted repertoires could contain abundant contaminating clonotypes from the bulk population, so computational filtering was required. A small share of clonotypes occurred in both CD4 and CD8 compartments, likely arising from convergent recombination. Only a couple of donors were included in the study, so the extent to which the findings can be generalized is limited. Most clones expanded after primary vaccination were re-detected after the booster (almost 98% of CD4 and about 88% of CD8), suggesting broad memory maintenance.

The chain employs TRBV6-5 and TRBJ2-7; D gene: possibly TRBD1, on 7 matching bases. The TCR was taken from a man younger than 30 who received the YFV17D yellow fever vaccine. This material consisted of PBMCs, taken roughly 23 days after the first yellow fever vaccination. The sequenced DNA: TGTGCCAGCAGTTACTCCGCAGGGGGGCGTTACGAGCAGTACGTC. Its protein is CASSYSAGGRYEQYV.